The source of this T cell receptor beta chain is a study of CXCR3-negative and CXCR3-positive naive CD8 T cells. Study-wide findings and caveats: Diversity was high in both naive subsets and much lower in memory cells.

The study made its TRB cDNA libraries by 5' RACE, adding UMI labels. TCRdb re-called the 5' RACE reads and shows each CDR3 protein once, DNA omitted. In total, the table holds around 92,000 distinct CDR3 sequences. Naive CD8+ T cells were CD45RO-CCR7+CD27+CD95-. Details on this clonotype: Its antigen remains unidentified.

The CDR3 has 14 amino acids. Germline V gene sequence: CDR1 SQVTM, CDR2 ANQGSEA. The chain employs TRBV29-1 and TRBJ2-7; the TCRdb D gene call, TRBD2, has no DNA to confirm it. Material: naive CXCR3- CD8+ T cells from blood. The subset is: CD45RO-CCR7+CD27+CD95- naive CD8+ T cells lacking CXCR3 (TNR3-). The TCR originated in a human donor in good health. Some clones in this sample may be carry-over from other donors' samples. CDR3 residues: CSVEDQREGREQYF.